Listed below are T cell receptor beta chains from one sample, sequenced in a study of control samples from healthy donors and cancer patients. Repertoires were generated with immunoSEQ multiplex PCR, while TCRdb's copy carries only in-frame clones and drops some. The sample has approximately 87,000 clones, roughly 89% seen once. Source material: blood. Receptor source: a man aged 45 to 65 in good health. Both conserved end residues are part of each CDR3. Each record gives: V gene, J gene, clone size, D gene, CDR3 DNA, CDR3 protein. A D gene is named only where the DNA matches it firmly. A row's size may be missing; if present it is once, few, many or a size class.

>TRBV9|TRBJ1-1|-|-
TGTGCCAGCAGCGTCAGACCTAGTAGTACTGAAGCTTTCTTT
CASSVRPSSTEAFF
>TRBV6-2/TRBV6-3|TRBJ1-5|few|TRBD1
TGTGCCAGCAGTTACACCGGGACAGGGACTCAGCCCCAGCATTTT
CASSYTGTGTQPQHF
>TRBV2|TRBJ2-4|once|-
TGTGCCAGCAGTTACAGGGCGGACATTCAGTACTTC
CASSYRADIQYF
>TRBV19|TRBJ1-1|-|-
TGTGCCAGTAGTATAGAGGAGGATAGCACTGAAGCTTTCTTT
CASSIEEDSTEAFF
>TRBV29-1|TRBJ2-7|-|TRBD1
TGCAGCGTTGTGGTACAGGGGGGCACCTACGAGCAGTACTTC
CSVVVQGGTYEQYF
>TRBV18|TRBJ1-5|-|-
TGTGCCAGCTCACCGGAGGGAGGGTTGTCGACCTCGTATCAGCCCCAGCATTTT
CASSPEGGLSTSYQPQHF
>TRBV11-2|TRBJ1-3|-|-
TGTGCCAGCAGCTTAGCGGCAGGGCTCTCTGGAAACACCATATATTTT
CASSLAAGLSGNTIYF
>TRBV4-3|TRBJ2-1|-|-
TGCGCCAGCAGCCACGATGGGGCCTACAATGAGCAGTTCTTC
CASSHDGAYNEQFF
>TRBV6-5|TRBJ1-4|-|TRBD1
TGTGCCAGCAGTTACGGGGACAGTATCGAAAAACTGTTTTTT
CASSYGDSIEKLFF
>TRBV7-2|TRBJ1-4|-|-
TGTGCCAGCAGCGCTCGGGGGGGCTGGGGTGAAAAACTGTTTTTT
CASSARGGWGEKLFF
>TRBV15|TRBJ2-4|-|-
TGTGCCACCAGCAGAGCAGGGGCGGAAAACATTCAGTACTTC
CATSRAGAENIQYF
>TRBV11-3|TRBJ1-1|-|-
TGTGCCAGCAGCAAAGGACACCCGAACACTGAAGCTTTCTTT
CASSKGHPNTEAFF
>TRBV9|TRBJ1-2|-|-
TGTGCCAGCAGCGTAGACCCAATAGCCGGGGGTGGCTACACCTTC
CASSVDPIAGGGYTF
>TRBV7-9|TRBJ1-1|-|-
TGTGCCAGCAGCGCCGGGACGGTGAACACTGAAGCTTTCTTT
CASSAGTVNTEAFF